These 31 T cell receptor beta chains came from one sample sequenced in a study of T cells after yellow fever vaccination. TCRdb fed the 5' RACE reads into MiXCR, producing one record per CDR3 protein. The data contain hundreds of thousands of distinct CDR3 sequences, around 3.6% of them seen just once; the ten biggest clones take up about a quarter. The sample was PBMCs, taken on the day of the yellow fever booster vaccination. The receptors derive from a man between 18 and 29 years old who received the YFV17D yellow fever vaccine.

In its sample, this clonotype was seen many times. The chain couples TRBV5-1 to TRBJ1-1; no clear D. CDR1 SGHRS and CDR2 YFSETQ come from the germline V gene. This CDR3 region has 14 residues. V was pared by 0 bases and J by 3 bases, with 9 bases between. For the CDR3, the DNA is TGCGCCAGCAGCTTGGTTCCGGAAGACACTGAAGCTTTCTTT. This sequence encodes CASSLVPEDTEAFF.

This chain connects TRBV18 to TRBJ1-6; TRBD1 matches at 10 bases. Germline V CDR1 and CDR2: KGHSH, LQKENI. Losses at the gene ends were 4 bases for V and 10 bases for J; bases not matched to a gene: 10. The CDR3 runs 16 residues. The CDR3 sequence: CASSLISGTGESPLHF. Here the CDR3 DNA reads TGTGCCAGCTCACTCATATCCGGGACAGGGGAATCACCCCTCCACTTT.

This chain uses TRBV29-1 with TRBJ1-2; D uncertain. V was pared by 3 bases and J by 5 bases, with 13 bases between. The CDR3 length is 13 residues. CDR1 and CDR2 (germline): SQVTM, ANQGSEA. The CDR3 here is CSVDPASWYGYTF. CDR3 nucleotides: TGCAGCGTTGACCCCGCTTCATGGTATGGCTACACCTTC.

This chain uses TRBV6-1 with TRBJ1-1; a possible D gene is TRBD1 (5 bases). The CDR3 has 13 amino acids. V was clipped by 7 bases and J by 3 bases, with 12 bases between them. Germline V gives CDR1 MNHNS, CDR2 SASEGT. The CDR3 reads CASNRGWDTEAFF. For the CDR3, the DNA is TGTGCCAGCAATAGGGGTTGGGACACTGAAGCTTTCTTT.

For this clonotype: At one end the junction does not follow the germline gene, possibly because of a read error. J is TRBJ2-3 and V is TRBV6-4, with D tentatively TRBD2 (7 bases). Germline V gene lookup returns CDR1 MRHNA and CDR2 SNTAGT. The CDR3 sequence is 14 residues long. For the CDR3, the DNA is TGTGCCAGCAGTGAGAGGGGGGGCACAGTTACGCAGTATTTT. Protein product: CASSERGGTVTQYF.

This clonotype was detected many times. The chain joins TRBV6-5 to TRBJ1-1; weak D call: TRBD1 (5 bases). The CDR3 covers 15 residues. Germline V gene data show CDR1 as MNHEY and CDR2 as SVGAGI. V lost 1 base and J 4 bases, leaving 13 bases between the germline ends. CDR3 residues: CASSYYRIRGTEAFF. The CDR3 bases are TGTGCCAGCAGTTACTATCGTATTAGGGGCACTGAAGCTTTCTTT.

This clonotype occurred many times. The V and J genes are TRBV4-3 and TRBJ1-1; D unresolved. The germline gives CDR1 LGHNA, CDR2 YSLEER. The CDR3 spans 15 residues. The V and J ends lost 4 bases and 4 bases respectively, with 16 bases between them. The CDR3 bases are TGCGCCAGCAGCCCTAACCCGCGAGTGGGCACTGAAGCTTTCTTT. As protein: CASSPNPRVGTEAFF.

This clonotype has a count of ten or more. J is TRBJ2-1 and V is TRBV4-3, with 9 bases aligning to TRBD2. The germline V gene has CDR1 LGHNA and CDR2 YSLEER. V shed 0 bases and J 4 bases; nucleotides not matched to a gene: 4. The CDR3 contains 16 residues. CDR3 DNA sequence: TGCGCCAGCAGCCAAGATTCCGCGGGGGGGTACAATGAGCAGTTCTTC. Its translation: CASSQDSAGGYNEQFF.

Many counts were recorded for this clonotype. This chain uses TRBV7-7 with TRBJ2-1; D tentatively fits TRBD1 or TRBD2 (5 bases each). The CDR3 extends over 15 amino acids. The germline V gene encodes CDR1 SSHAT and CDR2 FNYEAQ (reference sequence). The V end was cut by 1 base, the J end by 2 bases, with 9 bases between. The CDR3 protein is CASSLEWGTYNEQFF. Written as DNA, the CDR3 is TGTGCCAGCAGCTTAGAGTGGGGGACCTACAATGAGCAGTTCTTC.

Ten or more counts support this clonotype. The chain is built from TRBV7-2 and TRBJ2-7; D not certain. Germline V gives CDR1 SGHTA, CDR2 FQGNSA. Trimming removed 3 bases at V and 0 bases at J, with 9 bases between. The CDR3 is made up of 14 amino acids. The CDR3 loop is CASSLNIDSYEQYF. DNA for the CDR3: TGTGCCAGCAGCTTGAACATTGACTCCTACGAGCAGTACTTC. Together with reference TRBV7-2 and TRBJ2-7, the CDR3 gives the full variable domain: GAGVSQSPSNKVTEKGKDVELRCDPISGHTALYWYRQSLGQGLEFLIYFQGNSAPDKSGLPSDRFSAERTGGSVSTLTIQRTQQEDSAVYLCASSLNIDSYEQYFGPGTRLTVT.

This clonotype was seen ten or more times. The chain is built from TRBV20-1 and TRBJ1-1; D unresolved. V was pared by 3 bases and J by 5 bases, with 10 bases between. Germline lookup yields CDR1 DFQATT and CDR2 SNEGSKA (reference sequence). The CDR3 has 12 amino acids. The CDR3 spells CSASRRGTEAFF. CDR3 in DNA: TGCAGTGCTAGTAGGAGAGGAACTGAAGCTTTCTTT.

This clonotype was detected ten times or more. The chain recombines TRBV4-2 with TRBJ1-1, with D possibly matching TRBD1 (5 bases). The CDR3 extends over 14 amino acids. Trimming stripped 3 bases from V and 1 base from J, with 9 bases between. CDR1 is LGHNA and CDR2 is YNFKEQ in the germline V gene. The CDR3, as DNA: TGTGCCAGCAGCCAGGGGCGTGGGAACACTGAAGCTTTCTTT. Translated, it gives CASSQGRGNTEAFF.

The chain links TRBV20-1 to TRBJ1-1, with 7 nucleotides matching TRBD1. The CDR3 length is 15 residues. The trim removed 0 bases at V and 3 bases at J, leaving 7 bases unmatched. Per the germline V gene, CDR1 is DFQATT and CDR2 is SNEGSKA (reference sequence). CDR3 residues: CSARDTRQGDTEAFF. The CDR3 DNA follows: TGCAGTGCTAGAGATACACGTCAGGGGGACACTGAAGCTTTCTTT.

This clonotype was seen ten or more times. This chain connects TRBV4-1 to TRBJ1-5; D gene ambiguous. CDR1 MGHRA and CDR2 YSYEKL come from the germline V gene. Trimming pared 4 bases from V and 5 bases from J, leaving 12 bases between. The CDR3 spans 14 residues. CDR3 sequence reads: CASSPKTTDQPQHF. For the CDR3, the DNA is TGCGCCAGCAGCCCAAAGACAACGGATCAGCCCCAGCATTTT.

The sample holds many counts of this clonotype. The CDR3 region has the DNA TGTGCCAGCAGCTTGGAGGCCGTCGGGGATTCACCCCTCCACTTT. Translating gives CASSLEAVGDSPLHF. The rearrangement joins TRBV5-4 to TRBJ1-6; D call uncertain. The CDR3 is 15 residues long. Germline-derived CDR1 and CDR2 are SGHNT and YYREEE (reference sequence). The ends were cut back, 0 bases at V and 8 bases at J, with 12 bases in the middle.

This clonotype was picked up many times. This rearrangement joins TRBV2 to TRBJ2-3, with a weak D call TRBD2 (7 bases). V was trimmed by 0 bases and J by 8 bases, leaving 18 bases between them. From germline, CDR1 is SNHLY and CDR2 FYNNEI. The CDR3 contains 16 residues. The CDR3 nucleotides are TGTGCCAGCAGTGAAGCTACGGGGGGCGTTATTGGTACGCAGTATTTT. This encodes CASSEATGGVIGTQYF.

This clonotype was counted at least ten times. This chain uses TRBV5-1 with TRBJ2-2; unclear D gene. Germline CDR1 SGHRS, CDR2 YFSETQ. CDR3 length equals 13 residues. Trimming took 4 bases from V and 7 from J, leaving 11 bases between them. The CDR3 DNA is TGCGCCAGCAGCCCGTACTCTGGCGGGGAGCTGTTTTTT. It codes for CASSPYSGGELFF.

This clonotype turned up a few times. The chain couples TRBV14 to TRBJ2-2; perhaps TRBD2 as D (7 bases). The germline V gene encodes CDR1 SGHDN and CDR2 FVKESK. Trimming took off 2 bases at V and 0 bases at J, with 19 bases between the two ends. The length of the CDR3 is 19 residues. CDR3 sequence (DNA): TGTGCCAGCAGCCAACCTGATAGACACGGGGGGCCGAACACCGGGGAGCTGTTTTTT. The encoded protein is CASSQPDRHGGPNTGELFF. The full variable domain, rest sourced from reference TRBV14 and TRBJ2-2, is EAGVTQFPSHSVIEKGQTVTLRCDPISGHDNLYWYRRVMGKEIKFLLHFVKESKQDESGMPNNRFLAERTGGTYSTLKVQPAELEDSGVYFCASSQPDRHGGPNTGELFFGEGSRLTVL.

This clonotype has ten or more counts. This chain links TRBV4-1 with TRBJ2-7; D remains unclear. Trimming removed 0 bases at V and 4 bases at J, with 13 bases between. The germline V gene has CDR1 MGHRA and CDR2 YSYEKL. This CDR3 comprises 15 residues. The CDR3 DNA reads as TGCGCCAGCAGCCAAGAAAGTGCCTCGGGTTACGAGCAGTACTTC. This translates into CASSQESASGYEQYF.

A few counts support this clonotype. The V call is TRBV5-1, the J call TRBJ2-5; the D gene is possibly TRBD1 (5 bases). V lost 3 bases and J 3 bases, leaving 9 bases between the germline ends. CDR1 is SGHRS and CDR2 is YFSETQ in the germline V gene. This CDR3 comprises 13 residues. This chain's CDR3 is CASSSDKEETQYF. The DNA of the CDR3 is TGCGCCAGCAGCTCGGACAAAGAAGAGACCCAGTACTTC. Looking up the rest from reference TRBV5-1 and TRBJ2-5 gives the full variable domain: KAGVTQTPRYLIKTRGQQVTLSCSPISGHRSVSWYQQTPGQGLQFLFEYFSETQRNKGNFPGRFSGRQFSNSRSEMNVSTLELGDSALYLCASSSDKEETQYFGPGTRLLVL.

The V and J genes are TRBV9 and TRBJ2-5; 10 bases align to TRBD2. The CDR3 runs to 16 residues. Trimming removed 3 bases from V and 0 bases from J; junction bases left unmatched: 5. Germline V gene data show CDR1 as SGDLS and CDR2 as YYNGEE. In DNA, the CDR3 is TGTGCCAGCAGCGAAGGGACTAGCGTAAACCAAGAGACCCAGTACTTC. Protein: CASSEGTSVNQETQYF.

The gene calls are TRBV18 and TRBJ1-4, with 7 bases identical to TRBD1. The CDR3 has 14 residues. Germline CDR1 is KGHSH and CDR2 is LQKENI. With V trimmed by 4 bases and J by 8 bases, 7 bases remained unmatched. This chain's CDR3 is CASSRDSYEEKLFF. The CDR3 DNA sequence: TGTGCCAGCTCACGGGACAGCTACGAAGAAAAACTGTTTTTT.

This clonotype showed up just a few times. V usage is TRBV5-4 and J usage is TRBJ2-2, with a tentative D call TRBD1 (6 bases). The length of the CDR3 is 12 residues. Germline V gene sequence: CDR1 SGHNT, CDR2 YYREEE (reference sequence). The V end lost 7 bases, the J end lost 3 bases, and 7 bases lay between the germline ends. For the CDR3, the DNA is TGTGCCAGCCACAGGGACACCGGGGAGCTGTTTTTT. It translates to CASHRDTGELFF.

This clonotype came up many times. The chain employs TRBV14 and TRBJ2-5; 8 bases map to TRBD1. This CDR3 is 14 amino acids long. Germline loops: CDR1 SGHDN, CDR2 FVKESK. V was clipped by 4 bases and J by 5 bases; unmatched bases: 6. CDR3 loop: CASSRQGKSETQYF. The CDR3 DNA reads TGTGCCAGCAGCCGACAGGGGAAATCGGAGACCCAGTACTTC. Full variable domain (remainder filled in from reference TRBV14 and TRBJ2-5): EAGVTQFPSHSVIEKGQTVTLRCDPISGHDNLYWYRRVMGKEIKFLLHFVKESKQDESGMPNNRFLAERTGGTYSTLKVQPAELEDSGVYFCASSRQGKSETQYFGPGTRLLVL.

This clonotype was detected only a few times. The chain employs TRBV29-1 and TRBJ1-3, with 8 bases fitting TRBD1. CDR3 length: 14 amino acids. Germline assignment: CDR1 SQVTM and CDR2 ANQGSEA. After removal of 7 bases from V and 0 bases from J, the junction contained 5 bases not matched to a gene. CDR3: CSAGDRNSGNTIYF. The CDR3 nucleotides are TGCAGCGCTGGGGACAGGAACTCTGGAAACACCATATATTTT. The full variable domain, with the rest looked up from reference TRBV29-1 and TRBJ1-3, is SAVISQKPSRDICQRGTSLTIQCQVDSQVTMMFWYRQQPGQSLTLIATANQGSEATYESGFVIDKFPISRPNLTFSTLTVSNMSPEDSSIYLCSAGDRNSGNTIYFGEGSWLTVV.

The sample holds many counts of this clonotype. CDR3 protein: CASSLTGNEQFF. CDR3 nucleotide sequence: TGTGCCAGCAGCTTAACCGGGAATGAGCAGTTCTTC. The chain links TRBV7-3 to TRBJ2-1; the D is unclear. In germline, CDR1 is SGHTA, CDR2 FQGTGA. With 0 bases removed from V and 7 bases from J, the gap between germline ends came to 4 bases. The CDR3 runs to 12 residues.

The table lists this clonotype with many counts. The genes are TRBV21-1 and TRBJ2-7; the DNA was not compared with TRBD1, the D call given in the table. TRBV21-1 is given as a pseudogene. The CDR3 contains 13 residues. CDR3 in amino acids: CASRGGGGYEQYV. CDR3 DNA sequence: TGTGCCAGCCGGGGAGGGGGCGGTTACGAGCAGTACGTC.

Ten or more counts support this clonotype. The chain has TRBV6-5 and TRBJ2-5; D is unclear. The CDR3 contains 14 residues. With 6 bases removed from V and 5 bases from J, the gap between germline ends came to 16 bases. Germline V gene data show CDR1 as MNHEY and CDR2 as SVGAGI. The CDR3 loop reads CASSWTPSGETQYF. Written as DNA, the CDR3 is TGTGCCAGCAGCTGGACCCCGAGTGGGGAGACCCAGTACTTC.

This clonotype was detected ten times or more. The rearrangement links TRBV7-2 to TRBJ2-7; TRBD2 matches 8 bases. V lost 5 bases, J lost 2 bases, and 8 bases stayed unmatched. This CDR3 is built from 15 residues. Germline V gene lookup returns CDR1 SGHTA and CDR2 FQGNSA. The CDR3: CASSPGGAETYEQYF. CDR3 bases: TGTGCCAGCAGCCCCGGGGGGGCGGAAACCTACGAGCAGTACTTC.

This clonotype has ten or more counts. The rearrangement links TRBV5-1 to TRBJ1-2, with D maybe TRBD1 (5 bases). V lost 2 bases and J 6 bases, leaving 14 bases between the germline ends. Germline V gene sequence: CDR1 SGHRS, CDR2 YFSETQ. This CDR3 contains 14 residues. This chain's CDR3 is CASSLGRGSNGYTF. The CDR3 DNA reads TGCGCCAGCAGCTTAGGAAGGGGCTCTAATGGCTACACCTTC.

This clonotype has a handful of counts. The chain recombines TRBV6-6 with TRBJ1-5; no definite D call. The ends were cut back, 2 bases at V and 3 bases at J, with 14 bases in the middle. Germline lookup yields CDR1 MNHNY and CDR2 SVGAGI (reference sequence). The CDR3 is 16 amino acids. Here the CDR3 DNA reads TGTGCCAGCAGTTACCTCGACGCGCTGCTCAATCAGCCCCAGCATTTT. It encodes CASSYLDALLNQPQHF.